This entry features one T cell receptor (beta chain) sequence. The clone's antigen remains unknown. Base quality data are lacking; no much larger clone is found one base away. Whole blood was collected in K2EDTA tubes by collaborating institutions according to the institutions' own protocols. Collaborator samples were shipped for TCRbeta analysis as frozen whole blood, isolated PBMCs, or DNA extracted from either sample type. This record comes from a study of blood T cell repertoires in COVID-19 (TCRdb year 2020). Looking at the study overall: Samples from collaborators originated in the United States, Italy and Spain and spanned both the acute and convalescent phases of COVID-19. The material from the prospective study consisted of cDNA or gDNA derived from T cells, B-cell-depleted T cells, or PBMCs. The dataset comprised deeply sampled blood TCRbeta repertoires from subjects exposed to, actively infected with, or recovered from COVID-19. A freely available public database, intended as a resource for researchers studying the immune response to SARS-CoV-2, is where the repertoires were released. Samples came from the ongoing ImmuneRACE study (first 160 participants) plus 1,254 subjects from 6 global collaborators. Nearly every sample came with metadata listing a de-identified subject ID, COVID-19 status, age in years and sex. HLA class I and class II types, where available, came from metadata supplied by the sample provider rather than from assay-based typing.

Overall study outcomes, separate from this receptor: Clinical and demographic metadata were provided uncurated, with the amount varying by source and participant.

TCRbeta CDR3 regions were amplified from genomic DNA using the immunoSEQ Assay, a bias-controlled multiplex PCR. The authors' analysis ran thus. The number of nucleated cells in each sample was estimated by amplification of reference gene primers within the assay. To quantify the absolute abundance of each unique TCRbeta CDR3 rearrangement, sequence reads were collapsed and filtered. For each sample, productive Simpson clonality was calculated as the square root of Simpson's diversity index across productive rearrangements. TCRdb holds this immuneACCESS table with in-frame rearrangements only. Some clones are missing; in checked studies, unresolved V genes explain under half, and the rest has no known cause. V, J and clone size were drawn from that table, and D and trimming were deduced from the DNA. The sample yields more than 130,000 clones; under 85% were counted once. The top ten clonotypes cover 8.8% of the sample.

Trimming removed 3 bases from V and 1 base from J, leaving 6 bases between the germline ends. The germline V gene (reference sequence) sets CDR1 to LGHDT and CDR2 to YNNKEL. The CDR3 runs 13 amino acids, cysteine and phenylalanine included. Of the read, only the CDR3 DNA is kept; its 39 bases are in frame from base 1. The chain is assembled from TRBV3-1 (or the pseudogene TRBV3-2) and TRBJ2-5; no D gene call is confident. The sample consisted of peripheral blood. The sequence came from a woman older than 75 in a cohort sampled during active or convalescent COVID-19. The CDR3 is CASSQHSQETQYF. The sequenced DNA is TGTGCCAGCAGCCAGCACTCCCAAGAGACCCAGTACTTC.